These T cell receptor beta chains were read from a single sample in a study of neurological immune-mediated disorders. TCRdb recomputed calls from the 5' RACE reads with MiXCR, one row per CDR3 protein. The data hold more than 70,000 distinct CDR3 sequences, with 10% to 13% observed a single time. Source material: PBMCs. Receptors were obtained from a man aged 25-45 years in good health. Each CDR3 is given with its conserved first and last residue. Fields, in order: V gene, CDR3 length, J gene, CDR3 protein.

TRBV7-2	14	TRBJ2-5	CASSPGTGRETQYF
TRBV18	17	TRBJ2-7	CASSPPGASGGPYEQYF
TRBV7-2	15	TRBJ1-5	CASSLEGRANQPQHF
TRBV7-6	14	TRBJ2-6	CASSQGPGANVLTF
TRBV28	13	TRBJ2-1	CASGAPMGGEQFF
TRBV9	14	TRBJ2-1	CASSASSGVIEQFF
TRBV10-3	14	TRBJ1-3	CAISDAGRGNTIYF
TRBV15	13	TRBJ1-1	CATRYRGPTEAFF
TRBV19	14	TRBJ1-1	CASSLTGKGTEAFF
TRBV10-3	12	TRBJ1-1	CAISEENTEAFF
TRBV29-1	18	TRBJ2-6	CSVDGVPGQGAGANVLTF
TRBV20-1	15	TRBJ2-7	CSAMRADSFLSEQYF
TRBV10-3	17	TRBJ1-1	CAISPTEVRDRAPEAFF
TRBV28	16	TRBJ2-7	CASSFPDRMSSYEQYF
TRBV12-3/TRBV12-4	13	TRBJ2-1	CASRSGAYNEQFF
TRBV29-1	11	TRBJ2-7	CSVGNSYEQYF
TRBV11-2	13	TRBJ1-2	CASSLGRLYGYTF
TRBV2	15	TRBJ2-2	CASSADPVKAGELFF
TRBV28	15	TRBJ2-7	CASRSHMLAVYEQYF
TRBV5-1	15	TRBJ1-2	CASRVGLTEVWGYTF
TRBV28	13	TRBJ1-2	CASRVTEGYGYTF
TRBV12-3/TRBV12-4	13	TRBJ1-2	CASSYADMGGYTF
TRBV3-1	14	TRBJ2-1	CASSQGGRLDEQFF
TRBV29-1	14	TRBJ2-5	CSVDKRAGGETQYF
TRBV25-1	14	TRBJ2-4	CASSEPGLENIQYF
TRBV29-1	14	TRBJ2-7	CSAKTGSSSYEQYF
TRBV29-1	14	TRBJ1-4	CSGAGSATNEKLFF
TRBV7-2	11	TRBJ2-6	CASSSYNVLTF
TRBV7-9	14	TRBJ1-2	CASSLVRADYGYTF
TRBV20-1	14	TRBJ2-7	CSAKRTLSSYEQYF
TRBV28	17	TRBJ1-1	CASSPLTARRGNTEAFF
TRBV5-1	18	TRBJ2-1	CASSWGGIAETGDNEQFF
TRBV9	15	TRBJ2-7	CASSPRLQGGYEQYF
TRBV28	14	TRBJ2-7	CASSEQGRTYEQYF
TRBV2	14	TRBJ2-5	CASSPLAGAETQYF
TRBV20-1	12	TRBJ2-5	CSGPGPAETQYF
TRBV25-1	16	TRBJ2-7	CASSQGGPGQGYEQYF
TRBV18	17	TRBJ2-7	CASSPPLAGGYACEQYF
TRBV2	14	TRBJ2-1	CASSEVGTKVGQFF
TRBV24-1	16	TRBJ2-1	CATSDPGLAGGIEQFF
TRBV5-1	12	TRBJ2-3	CASSLGSDTQYF
TRBV21-1	14	TRBJ2-2	CASSKGDSTGELFF
TRBV12-3/TRBV12-4	17	TRBJ2-1	CASSLGLAGVRYNEQFF
TRBV19	15	TRBJ2-1	CASSSGDGGDNEQFF
TRBV28	12	TRBJ2-7	CASSWVRQEQYF
TRBV5-5	13	TRBJ1-1	CASRMWGAPEAFF
TRBV6-5	14	TRBJ2-7	CASIKMEGSYEQYF
TRBV3-1	17	TRBJ2-3	CASSQSGSLSSTDTQYF
TRBV12-3/TRBV12-4	13	TRBJ1-1	CASSLHRDTEAFF
TRBV7-9	16	TRBJ2-7	CASSLVGATQGYEQYF
TRBV15	13	TRBJ2-3	CATSRGAPDTQYF
TRBV27	17	TRBJ2-7	CASSLSGASGGPDEQYF
TRBV15	14	TRBJ2-1	CATSRTESTNEQFF